These 30 T cell receptor beta chains originate from one sample sequenced in a study of Graves' ophthalmopathy and Graves' hyperthyroidism. Amplified material comprised TCR beta CDR3 regions derived from RNA transcripts. First-round RT-PCR with HTBI primers preceded a second-round multiplex PCR. MiXCR, applied by TCRdb to the multiplex PCR reads, yields one record per CDR3 protein. Altogether roughly 610,000 distinct CDR3 sequences are present, approximately 21% being singletons, with the ten largest covering around 6.5%. The sample was peripheral blood. These receptors all come from a woman between 18 and 30 years old with stable Graves' hyperthyroidism. Some clones in this sample may be carry-over from other donors' samples.

The rearrangement uses TRBV20-1 and TRBJ1-3; possibly TRBD1 for D (6 bases). The CDR3 is made up of 13 amino acids. Trimming shortened V by 3 bases and J by 8 bases, and 14 bases separated the two germline ends. CDR1 is DFQATT, CDR2 SNEGSKA, per germline (reference sequence). CDR3 in amino acids: CSARRGTSDTIYF. As DNA, the CDR3 is TGCAGTGCTAGGAGGGGGACATCCGACACCATATATTTT.

The rearrangement links TRBV2 to TRBJ2-5, with a weak D call TRBD2 (5 bases). The CDR3 consists of 15 residues. Trimming took off 0 bases at V and 5 bases at J, with 13 bases between the two ends. CDR1 and CDR2 (germline): SNHLY, FYNNEI. The CDR3 DNA reads as TGTGCCAGCAGTGAAGCGCTAACGGGATGGGAGACCCAGTACTTC. Amino acids: CASSEALTGWETQYF. Filled out from reference TRBV2 and TRBJ2-5, the complete variable domain reads EPEVTQTPSHQVTQMGQEVILRCVPISNHLYFYWYRQILGQKVEFLVSFYNNEISEKSEIFDDQFSVERPDGSNFTLKIRSTKLEDSAMYFCASSEALTGWETQYFGPGTRLLVL.

This clonotype was detected many times. Given a much more abundant clone one base away, this may be a read error. J is TRBJ1-5 and V is TRBV6-2 or TRBV6-3, with 7 bases identical to TRBD1. V gave up 6 bases and J gave up 3 bases; unmatched junction bases: 8. This CDR3 is built from 15 residues. Germline V CDR1 and CDR2: MNHEY, SVGEGT. The CDR3 reads CASRRQGNNNQPQHF. In nucleotides, the CDR3 is TGTGCCAGCAGGAGACAGGGAAATAACAATCAGCCCCAGCATTTT.

The chain recombines TRBV4-1 with TRBJ1-1; D unclear. The CDR3 runs to 14 residues. V lost 0 bases to trimming and J lost 3 bases, with 8 bases between them. The V gene's germline CDR1 is MGHRA and CDR2 YSYEKL. The CDR3 reads CASSQDGEDTEAFF. The CDR3 coding sequence is TGCGCCAGCAGCCAAGATGGGGAGGACACTGAAGCTTTCTTT.

In this sample, this clonotype turned up many times. CDR3 sequence: CAWGSDTRTGEQYF. The DNA for the CDR3 is TGTGCCTGGGGATCAGACACCCGAACCGGCGAGCAGTACTTC. The J gene is TRBJ2-7, the V gene TRBV30; D is undetermined. There are 14 residues in the CDR3. Germline V lookup: CDR1 GTSNPN, CDR2 SVGIG (reference sequence). V lost 5 bases, J lost 6 bases, and 20 bases lay in between.

The chain carries TRBV6-1 and TRBJ2-7; 7 bases fit TRBD1. With V trimmed by 5 bases and J by 3 bases, 10 bases remained unmatched. The CDR3 covers 15 residues. Germline loops: CDR1 MNHNS, CDR2 SASEGT. The CDR3 loop reads CASSKSAGGLYEQYF. The CDR3 DNA follows: TGTGCCAGCAGTAAAAGCGCAGGGGGTCTCTACGAGCAGTACTTC.

This clonotype occurred many times. This chain links TRBV12-3 or TRBV12-4 with TRBJ1-2, with 8 bases matching TRBD1. V gave up 6 bases and J gave up 1 base; unmatched junction bases: 4. The CDR3 length is 14 residues. The CDR3: CASRGQGGNYGYTF. For the CDR3, the DNA is TGTGCCAGCAGAGGACAGGGTGGTAACTATGGCTACACCTTC.

The genes are TRBV28 and TRBJ1-2; no clear D gene. V lost 6 bases and J lost 0, with 14 bases in between. Germline values: CDR1 MDHEN, CDR2 SYDVKM. The CDR3 is made up of 15 amino acids. The CDR3 here is CASRPRAVTNYGYTF. The CDR3 nucleotides are TGTGCCAGCAGACCCCGGGCAGTAACTAACTATGGCTACACCTTC.

Points on this clonotype: With a much larger clone just one base away, this may be a read error. In this CDR3 the conserved last residue, phenylalanine or tryptophan, is missing, so a read error is likely. The chain is built from TRBV20-1 and TRBJ1-2; 8 bases are a match to TRBD1. Germline V CDR1 and CDR2: DFQATT, SNEGSKA (reference sequence). This CDR3 is 14 amino acids long. V shed 1 base, J shed 2 bases, and the junction held 3 bases outside the gene matches. CDR3 region: CSARVDRDNYGYTY. CDR3 bases: TGCAGTGCTAGAGTGGACAGGGACAACTATGGCTACACCTAC.

The sample holds a few counts of this clonotype. V is TRBV5-1 and J is TRBJ2-5; maybe TRBD2 (6 bases). Germline-derived CDR1 and CDR2 are SGHRS and YFSETQ. Trimming removed 4 bases from V and 5 bases from J, with 12 bases in between. The CDR3 runs 13 residues. CDR3 DNA sequence: TGCGCCAGCAGCACCGACAGCGGGGAGACCCAGTACTTC. This translates into CASSTDSGETQYF.

With respect to this clonotype: A much larger clone differs from this one at a single base, so this may be a read error. The gene calls are TRBV27 and TRBJ2-7; D unresolved. This CDR3 region has 16 residues. Germline V gene data show CDR1 as MNHEY and CDR2 as SMNVEV (reference sequence). V lost 6 bases, J lost 5 bases, and 23 bases lay in between. CDR3 sequence reads: CASRPQTTRVLDEQYF. The CDR3 nucleotides read TGTGCCAGCAGACCTCAAACAACAAGGGTATTGGACGAGCAGTACTTC.

In its sample, this clonotype was seen many times. V usage is TRBV6-2 or TRBV6-3 and J usage is TRBJ1-2; D uncertain. The CDR3 runs 15 residues. The germline V gene has CDR1 MNHEY and CDR2 SVGEGT. Trimming left V 0 bases short and J 4 bases short, with 12 bases between. Written as DNA, the CDR3 is TGTGCCAGCAGTTACTCGTTGAAAAGATCCTATGGCTACACCTTC. Translation gives CASSYSLKRSYGYTF.

This clonotype was counted many times. The chain uses TRBV7-6 and TRBJ2-7, with TRBD2 identical over 8 bases. There are 14 residues in the CDR3. V dropped 0 bases and J dropped 7; count of bases not matched to a gene: 5. Germline V gene lookup returns CDR1 SGHVS and CDR2 FNYEAQ. CDR3 bases: TGTGCCAGCAGCTTAGCTGGGGTAGCGGGGGAGCAGTACTTC. The encoded protein is CASSLAGVAGEQYF.

In its sample, this clonotype was seen many times. The chain has TRBV7-6 and TRBJ2-7, with D tentatively TRBD2 (5 bases). V lost 2 bases to trimming and J lost 9 bases, with 11 bases between them. This CDR3 contains 12 residues. The germline V gene encodes CDR1 SGHVS and CDR2 FNYEAQ. The CDR3 loop is CASSLSGSAQYF. The DNA for the CDR3 is TGTGCCAGCAGCTTAAGCGGATCTGCGCAGTACTTC.

This clonotype was detected many times. V gene TRBV12-3 or TRBV12-4 combines with J gene TRBJ2-6, with TRBD1 matching over 7 bases. This CDR3 contains 15 residues. The V and J ends lost 5 bases and 3 bases, in that order; junction bases with no gene match: 4. The CDR3: CASSPTGRGANVLTF. The CDR3 DNA sequence: TGTGCCAGCAGTCCGACAGGGCGTGGGGCCAACGTCCTGACTTTC.

This clonotype was recorded a few times. A much larger clone sits a single nucleotide away, making a read error possible. This chain uses TRBV12-3 or TRBV12-4 with TRBJ1-5; D is uncertain. V lost 4 bases and J 5 bases, leaving 9 bases between the germline ends. There are 13 residues in the CDR3. The CDR3 DNA is TGTGCCAGCAGTTGGAAAAGGGATCAGCCCCAGCATTTT. Protein sequence: CASSWKRDQPQHF.

This clonotype was found many times. The chain uses TRBV12-3 or TRBV12-4 and TRBJ1-2; D remains ambiguous. The V end was cut by 3 bases, the J end by 7 bases, with 6 bases between. CDR3 length: 11 amino acids. The DNA for the CDR3 is TGTGCCAGCAGTTTTGTGGGTGGCTACACCTTC. It is translated as CASSFVGGYTF.

In its sample, this clonotype was seen many times. The chain combines TRBV12-3 or TRBV12-4 with TRBJ1-1; D unresolved. This CDR3 is 11 amino acids long. The germline V and J ends were trimmed by 8 bases and 4 bases, with 8 bases remaining between them. CDR3 amino acids: CASAIRTEAFF. CDR3 sequence (DNA): TGTGCCAGCGCAATACGCACTGAAGCTTTCTTT.

For the CDR3, the DNA is TGTGCCAGCAGCGATAACGGGCAATCGAACTACGAGCAGTACTTC. This gives the protein CASSDNGQSNYEQYF. The chain employs TRBV28 and TRBJ2-7; no reliable D call. CDR3 length: 15 residues. Trimming removed 6 bases at V and 3 bases at J, with 18 bases between. Germline CDR1 is MDHEN and CDR2 is SYDVKM.

The rearrangement joins TRBV28 to TRBJ1-1; D gene ambiguous. V was shortened by 3 bases and J by 6 bases, with 17 bases between the two germline ends. Per the germline V gene, CDR1 is MDHEN and CDR2 is SYDVKM. This CDR3 comprises 15 residues. CDR3 in DNA: TGTGCCAGCAGTTTCCCCGGGTGGGGTACCGCTGAAGCTTTCTTT. Translating it yields CASSFPGWGTAEAFF.

A note on this clonotype: At one end the junction does not follow the germline gene, possibly because of a read error. The rearrangement uses TRBV5-1 and TRBJ2-2; 9 bases align to TRBD2. The CDR3 loop spans 14 amino acids. Germline V gives CDR1 SGHRS, CDR2 YFSETQ. CDR3 coding DNA: TGCGCCAGCAGCGGACTAGCGAACACCTGGGAGCTGTTTTTT. This codes for CASSGLANTWELFF. The full variable domain, with the rest looked up from reference TRBV5-1 and TRBJ2-2, is KAGVTQTPRYLIKTRGQQVTLSCSPISGHRSVSWYQQTPGQGLQFLFEYFSETQRNKGNFPGRFSGRQFSNSRSEMNVSTLELGDSALYLCASSGLANTWELFFGEGSRLTVL.

CDR3 sequence reads: CSAKGLAGGRTVTQYF. CDR3 bases: TGCAGTGCTAAGGGGCTAGCGGGGGGCCGAACCGTTACCCAGTACTTC. This chain joins TRBV20-1 and TRBJ2-5, with 11 bases identical to TRBD2. Per the germline V gene, CDR1 is DFQATT and CDR2 is SNEGSKA (reference sequence). The CDR3 is made up of 16 amino acids. V was clipped by 4 bases and J by 8 bases; unmatched bases: 15.

DNA of the CDR3: TGTGCCAGCAGTGTACAGGGGGCAGGCTACGAGCAGTACTTC. It is translated as CASSVQGAGYEQYF. This chain joins TRBV2 and TRBJ2-7, with 9 positions matching TRBD1. CDR1 is SNHLY, CDR2 FYNNEI, per germline. The CDR3 sequence is 14 residues long. Germline trimming cut 4 bases from V and 3 bases from J; bases unmatched to any gene: 4. Full variable domain (outside the CDR3, taken from reference TRBV2 and TRBJ2-7): EPEVTQTPSHQVTQMGQEVILRCVPISNHLYFYWYRQILGQKVEFLVSFYNNEISEKSEIFDDQFSVERPDGSNFTLKIRSTKLEDSAMYFCASSVQGAGYEQYFGPGTRLTVT.

This clonotype was recorded at least ten times. The chain employs TRBV12-3 or TRBV12-4 and TRBJ1-1; 10 positions agree with TRBD1. This CDR3 is built from 15 residues. Unmatched junction bases numbered 5, after V lost 5 bases and J lost 2 bases. This CDR3 reads CASSERQGANTEAFF. The DNA for the CDR3 is TGTGCCAGCAGTGAACGACAGGGGGCAAACACTGAAGCTTTCTTT.

This clonotype was seen at least ten times. The chain combines TRBV27 with TRBJ2-2; a weak D match, TRBD1 (5 bases). This CDR3 region has 14 residues. The V end lost 5 bases, the J end lost 6 bases, and 13 bases lay between the germline ends. Germline V lookup: CDR1 MNHEY, CDR2 SMNVEV (reference sequence). The DNA for the CDR3 is TGTGCCAGCAGTCCGTACGAAGGGGCCGGGGAGCTGTTTTTT. This codes for CASSPYEGAGELFF.

This clonotype was counted ten times or more. J is TRBJ1-1 and V is TRBV10-3; D is ambiguous. There are 14 residues in the CDR3. Germline V gene data show CDR1 as ENHRY and CDR2 as SYGVKD. The germline V and J ends were trimmed by 3 bases and 1 base, with 9 bases remaining between them. The CDR3 loop is CAISDPRENTEAFF. The CDR3 coding sequence is TGTGCCATCAGTGACCCCCGGGAGAACACTGAAGCTTTCTTT.

The gene calls are TRBV5-1 and TRBJ2-5; TRBD2 matches 9 bases. The junction had 6 bases not matched to a gene; V was cut back by 2 bases and J by 4 bases. CDR3 length: 15 residues. CDR1 is SGHRS, CDR2 YFSETQ, per germline. The CDR3 nucleotides read TGCGCCAGCAGCTTAGGACTAGCGCGAGGAGAGACCCAGTACTTC. It encodes CASSLGLARGETQYF.

The table lists this clonotype with many counts. The chain uses TRBV6-1 and TRBJ2-7; the D is unclear. Germline V gives CDR1 MNHNS, CDR2 SASEGT. Trimming removed 2 bases at V and 7 bases at J, with 6 bases between. The CDR3 length is 11 residues. DNA for the CDR3: TGTGCCAGCAGTGAACGAAGGGAGCAGTACTTC. Translating it yields CASSERREQYF.

Ten or more counts support this clonotype. This sequence joins TRBV18 and TRBJ1-1, with a tentative D call TRBD1 (5 bases). The V gene lost 8 bases and the J gene lost 3 bases, with 13 bases spanning the gap. The germline V gene has CDR1 KGHSH and CDR2 LQKENI. CDR3 length: 13 residues. DNA of the CDR3: TGTGCCAGCAGCCCGGGCAGGGACACTGAAGCTTTCTTT. It is translated as CASSPGRDTEAFF.

The CDR3 region is CATSDPYGGVDEQYF. The DNA for the CDR3 is TGTGCCACCAGTGATCCTTACGGCGGGGTGGACGAGCAGTACTTC. This chain links TRBV24-1 with TRBJ2-7, with D maybe TRBD2 (6 bases). Germline V CDR1 and CDR2: KGHDR, SFDVKD. This CDR3 has 15 amino acids. The germline V and J ends were trimmed by 3 bases and 5 bases, with 16 bases remaining between them.